These 14 T cell receptor beta chains originate from one sample sequenced in a study of cytomegalovirus exposure and HLA in healthy donors. This PCR relied on a set of 60 Vbeta primers and 13 Jbeta primers. The assay was immunoSEQ multiplex PCR, and TCRdb's table has in-frame clones only and misses some. The sample lists 130,000 or so clones, roughly 74% seen once, with 6.6% in the top ten. The sequencing input was PBMCs. Receptor source: a man in his forties in good health and CMV-seropositive.

This clone has a handful of counts. The chain combines TRBV21-1 with TRBJ2-7; the listed D gene, TRBD1, was not tested against the DNA. TRBV21-1 is a listed pseudogene. There are 16 residues in the CDR3. The CDR3 loop is CASLAKPGARTYEQYF. CDR3 bases: TGTGCCAGCTTAGCAAAACCAGGGGCGAGAACCTACGAGCAGTACTTC.

The chain has TRBV28 and TRBJ2-1; 8 nucleotides match TRBD1. This CDR3 has 18 amino acids. Trimming removed 6 bases from V and 4 bases from J; junction bases left unmatched: 17. The V gene's germline CDR1 is MDHEN and CDR2 SYDVKM. Written as DNA, the CDR3 is TGTGCCAGCAGCCGTATCTCCGGACAGGGCCAACCATACAATGAGCAGTTCTTC. This translates into CASSRISGQGQPYNEQFF.

The chain has TRBV12-5 and TRBJ2-4; the D gene is possibly TRBD1 (5 bases). V was clipped by 2 bases and J by 5 bases, with 16 bases between them. CDR3 length: 16 amino acids. CDR1 and CDR2 from the germline V gene are LGHNT and FRNRAP. In nucleotides, the CDR3 is TGTGCTAGTGGTTTGACTCAGGGCGGTTGGGAAAACATTCAGTACTTC. Its translation is CASGLTQGGWENIQYF.

The chain joins TRBV6-6 to TRBJ2-2; 9 positions match TRBD2. V gave up 11 bases and J gave up 4 bases; unmatched junction bases: 8. This CDR3 is built from 14 residues. Germline V gene data show CDR1 as MNHNY and CDR2 as SVGAGI (reference sequence). As DNA, the CDR3 is TGTGCCTCAGGGCGGGAGGGCCTCACCGGGGAGCTGTTTTTT. This codes for CASGREGLTGELFF.

This clone turned up a few times. The chain recombines TRBV12-5 with TRBJ1-5, with D perhaps matching TRBD1 (6 bases). There are 14 residues in the CDR3. The germline CDR1 and CDR2 sequences are LGHNT and FRNRAP. V lost 3 bases and J 3 bases, leaving 9 bases between the germline ends. This CDR3 reads CASGLGGFNQPQHF. CDR3 nucleotides: TGTGCTAGTGGTTTAGGGGGATTCAATCAGCCCCAGCATTTT. Full variable domain (missing parts from reference TRBV12-5 and TRBJ1-5): DARVTQTPRHKVTEMGQEVTMRCQPILGHNTVFWYRQTMMQGLELLAYFRNRAPLDDSGMPKDRFSAEMPDATLATLKIQPSEPRDSAVYFCASGLGGFNQPQHFGDGTRLSIL.

V is TRBV2 and J is TRBJ1-1; D gene ambiguous. CDR1 is SNHLY and CDR2 is FYNNEI in the germline V gene. With 2 bases removed from V and 1 base from J, the gap between germline ends came to 5 bases. The CDR3 has 13 residues. The CDR3 bases are TGTGCCAGCAGTGAACAGAAGAACACTGAAGCTTTCTTT. Its protein product is CASSEQKNTEAFF.

This clone was detected once. V and J are TRBV5-5 and TRBJ1-5; D is undetermined. The CDR3 has 14 residues. Germline values: CDR1 SGHKS, CDR2 YYEKEE (reference sequence). V was cut by 1 base and J by 6 bases, with 11 bases left in between. The CDR3 sequence: CASSLSRAGQPQHF. CDR3 nucleotides: TGTGCCAGCAGCTTGTCTCGGGCGGGTCAGCCCCAGCATTTT.

This chain connects TRBV11-2 to TRBJ1-2, with 10 bases fitting TRBD1. Germline V gene sequence: CDR1 SGHAT, CDR2 FQNNGV. The junction had 13 bases not matched to a gene; V was cut back by 4 bases and J by 5 bases. The CDR3 runs 17 residues. The CDR3 coding sequence is TGTGCCAGCAGCTCCAAGACAGGGGGCGCCCGGAGGTATGGCTACACCTTC. This codes for CASSSKTGGARRYGYTF. The full variable domain, in which reference TRBV11-2 and TRBJ1-2 provide the parts outside the CDR3, is EAGVAQSPRYKIIEKRQSVAFWCNPISGHATLYWYQQILGQGPKLLIQFQNNGVVDDSQLPKDRFSAERLKGVDSTLKIQPAKLEDSAVYLCASSSKTGGARRYGYTFGSGTRLTVV.

The chain combines TRBV7-8 with TRBJ1-2; TRBD1 aligns across 7 bases. The germline V gene has CDR1 SGHVS and CDR2 FQNEAQ. The CDR3 consists of 15 residues. The ends lost 5 bases at V and 8 bases at J; junction bases unmatched: 14. The CDR3 bases are TGTGCCAGCAGCCCCCGACAGGGCGTGTTGCCGGGCTACACCTTC. It encodes CASSPRQGVLPGYTF. Combining the CDR3 with reference TRBV7-8 and TRBJ1-2 gives the whole variable domain GAGVSQSPRYKVAKRGQDVALRCDPISGHVSLFWYQQALGQGPEFLTYFQNEAQLDKSGLPSDRFFAERPEGSVSTLKIQRTQQEDSAVYLCASSPRQGVLPGYTFGSGTRLTVV.

This clone has only one observation. The chain recombines TRBV28 with TRBJ1-2, with 9 bases identical to TRBD1. The germline CDR1 and CDR2 sequences are MDHEN and SYDVKM. V lost 6 bases and J lost 8; bases outside the gene matches: 13. The CDR3 is 15 amino acids. The CDR3: CASSRPGQGKWGYTF. CDR3 bases: TGTGCCAGCAGCCGACCGGGACAGGGAAAATGGGGCTACACCTTC.

The J gene is TRBJ1-1, the V gene TRBV4-2; D is undetermined. Germline lookup yields CDR1 LGHNA and CDR2 YNFKEQ. This CDR3 has 14 amino acids. With 2 bases removed from V and 5 bases from J, the gap between germline ends came to 12 bases. This chain's CDR3 is CASSQSFRETEAFF. The CDR3 DNA reads TGTGCCAGCAGCCAATCTTTCCGGGAGACTGAAGCTTTCTTT.

The chain joins TRBV6-4 to TRBJ2-6; D may be TRBD1 (5 bases). Trimming removed 5 bases at V and 1 base at J, with 9 bases between. Germline CDR1 reads MRHNA; CDR2 reads SNTAGT. CDR3 length equals 15 residues. CDR3: CASSTDSSGANVLTF. The DNA of the CDR3 is TGTGCCAGCAGTACCGACAGTTCTGGGGCCAACGTCCTGACTTTC.

In this sample, this clone turned up a few times. V is TRBV7-8 and J is TRBJ1-4, with D hard to call. The CDR3 runs 14 residues. CDR1 is SGHVS and CDR2 is FQNEAQ in the germline V gene. Trimming cost V 2 bases and J 7 bases, with 11 bases left between them. CDR3 protein: CASSLRVKFEKLFF. The CDR3, as DNA: TGTGCCAGCAGCTTAAGAGTGAAATTTGAAAAACTGTTTTTT.

The chain couples TRBV28 to TRBJ1-4; 8 bases are shared with TRBD1. This CDR3 comprises 16 residues. Germline loops: CDR1 MDHEN, CDR2 SYDVKM. After removal of 5 bases from V and 0 bases from J, the junction contained 5 bases not matched to a gene. The chain's CDR3 is CASSVTGATTNEKLFF. CDR3 nucleotides: TGTGCCAGCAGTGTGACAGGGGCAACAACTAATGAAAAACTGTTTTTT.